This entry features one T cell receptor (beta chain) sequence. The data belong to a study of monozygotic twins with inflammatory bowel disease. Germline loops: CDR1 SGHRS, CDR2 YFSETQ. CDR3 length equals 13 residues. Each UMI, carrying a 6-nucleotide sample barcode, came from template switching. Nested amplification of TCRalpha and TCRbeta cDNA involved two PCRs of about 16 and 10 cycles. Using the 5' RACE reads, TCRdb records one entry per CDR3 protein without DNA. The ten most abundant clones cover roughly 7.7% of a sample with over 200,000 distinct CDR3 sequences. Source material: blood. V and J are TRBV5-1 and TRBJ2-3. This receptor was obtained from a human donor with ulcerative colitis or Crohn's disease, or a healthy co-twin of an affected twin (not recorded which). The CDR3 region is CASSFLSGDTQYF.